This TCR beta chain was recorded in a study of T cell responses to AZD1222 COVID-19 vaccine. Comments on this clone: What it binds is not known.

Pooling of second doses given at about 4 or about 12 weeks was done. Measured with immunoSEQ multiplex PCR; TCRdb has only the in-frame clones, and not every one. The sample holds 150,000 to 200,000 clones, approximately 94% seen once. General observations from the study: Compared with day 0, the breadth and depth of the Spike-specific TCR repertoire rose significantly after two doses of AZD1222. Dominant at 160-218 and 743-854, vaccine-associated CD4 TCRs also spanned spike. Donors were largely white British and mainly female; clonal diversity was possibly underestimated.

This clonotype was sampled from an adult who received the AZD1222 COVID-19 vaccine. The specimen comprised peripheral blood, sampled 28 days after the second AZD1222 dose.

The CDR3 loop is CASSIGVVYTF. The CDR3, as DNA: TGTGCCAGTAGTATCGGAGTGGTCTACACCTTC. This rearrangement joins TRBV19 to TRBJ1-2; D not resolved. The CDR3 extends over 11 amino acids. Per germline, CDR1 LNHDA and CDR2 SQIVND (reference sequence). Deletions cut 3 bases from V and 10 bases from J, with 9 bases between.